This T cell receptor (beta chain) was retrieved from a study of identical twins (dated by TCRdb to the mid-2010s). Regarding the research as a whole: The study deep-sequenced TCR alpha and beta repertoires from monozygotic twins, unrelated adults of various ages and cord blood to test whether fetal clonotypes persist. To rule out contamination, replicate twin experiments were performed at different times with different library preparation protocols.

Here is what the overall study found, with its caveats: Because the same donors could not be followed over many years, conclusions were based on cross-sectional statistical analysis. Compared with coincidental sharing between unrelated individuals, out-of-frame TCR alpha sequences shared between twins had an excess of sequences with low generation probability. Out-of-frame TCR alpha sharing in monozygotic twins was systematically underestimated by recombination models, whereas sharing between unrelated individuals was in agreement with the recombination models. Zero-insertion analyses could be partly confounded by invariant T cells such as MAIT and iNKT, although diverse VJ usage argued against such confounding for most clonotypes. Fewer insertions were carried by abundant cord blood beta clonotypes, a similar but weaker trend appeared in young adult naive repertoires, and no such trend appeared in memory repertoires. In beta out-of-frame sequences, excess twin sharing was weaker, because having fewer shared sequences lowered the signal-to-noise ratio.

To note about this clonotype: Its antigen target is currently unknown. The sample holds no much larger clone one base away, and base qualities are not on file.

Libraries were prepared through 5' RACE. The sample was run on an Illumina HiSeq 2000. Template switching introduced a universal primer binding site; the final cDNA contained a unique molecular identifier, enabling accurate counting of TCR cDNA molecules. Specific primers in the conserved constant-segment region were used to synthesize first-strand cDNA for the TCR alpha and beta chains. To control for contamination, each cDNA library was double barcoded with a SMART-Mk sample barcode plus Illumina barcodes. Two successive PCR steps introduced TruSeq adapter sequences along with Illumina sample barcodes. The Illumina HiSeq platform was used with custom primers to sequence TCR alpha and beta cDNA libraries. Under the source paper's analysis protocol: Unique molecular identifiers were extracted from raw reads with MiGEC, and CDR3 positions were determined with MiXCR. Recombination models were inferred per individual with the repgenHMM and IGoR tools using an EM algorithm. The analysis of shared clonotypes was done with the tcR package in R, with sharing normalized by the product of cloneset sizes. Out-of-frame nonproductive sequences were analyzed to study raw recombination free of thymic and clonal selection effects. TCRdb applied fastp at Q25 and MiXCR to the public reads, then kept only in-frame beta chains. Here each entry gathers all rows of one CDR3 protein and keeps the most common genes and DNA. The V and J calls were not made by the authors but by TCRdb's processing. The sample yields 400,000 to 650,000 distinct CDR3 sequences; less than 25% were counted once. The top ten clonotypes cover around 0.9% of the sample.

Every donor was a healthy Caucasian. Three pairs of female monozygotic twins, all aged roughly 18 to 29 years, made up the twin cohort. Positive isolation kits from Invitrogen were used to isolate CD4+ and CD8+ T cell populations. From the cysteine through the phenylalanine, the CDR3 covers 17 amino acids. Solely the CDR3 DNA is kept, with 51 bases framed from the first base. Germline trimming amounts to 0 bases on V and 11 bases on J, with 15 as the count of junction bases outside the gene matches. CDR1 is given as LGHNA and CDR2 as YNFKEQ, both from the germline V gene. These data are also associated with another study on T cells expressing NK-cell markers. The second study also describes: Seven to nine donors provided sorted CD3+CD56+NKG2C+, CD3+CD56+NKG2C- and CD3+CD56-NKG2C+ T-cell subsets, whose TCR beta-chain repertoires were profiled. Among the eight sequenced donors, seven were HCMV-seropositive and one was HCMV-seronegative. To restrict sorting to alphabetaTCR-expressing T cells, an anti-gammadeltaTCR antibody was added in several experiments. In more than 5 donors, the dominant CD3+CD56+NKG2C+ clonotypes were found to rank among the top 10 CD8+ clonotypes and to make up about 1.0-8% of CD8+ T cells. Those dominant clonotypes were again the most abundant among CD3+CD56-NKG2C+ cells in a few donors, at roughly 25-60.1%. Whether the expanded NKG2C-expressing T cell clones were specific for HCMV antigens remained unclear. The eight sequenced donors were randomly selected healthy volunteers, three men and five women. To determine HCMV serostatus, a commercial ELISA kit was used to detect HCMV-specific IgG in serum. MIGEC handled demultiplexing of the reads and grouping by UMI, while MiTCR was used to assemble and quantify clonotypes. To exclude erroneous sequences, only TCR cDNA sequences supported by at least two reads were retained. The tcR package was used for downstream repertoire analysis, and clonotypes were matched across fractions by CDR3 nucleotide sequence plus V segment. Antigen specificity was annotated against VDJdb with VDJmatch, allowing one amino acid substitution in CDR3.

Sequenced material: CD4+ T cells sorted from blood. The sequence derives from a young woman in good health. In this chain, TRBV4-2 is recombined with TRBJ2-3, with 9 central nucleotides matching TRBD2. The nucleotide sequence is given as TGTGCCAGCAGCCAAGACGCCCCAGGTAGCGGGGGCCGCCTGCAGTATTTT. Translated, it reads CASSQDAPGSGGRLQYF.